One sample yielded the 17 T cell receptor beta chains listed below, sequenced in a study of blood T cell repertoires in COVID-19. Sequenced by immunoSEQ multiplex PCR; TCRdb stores in-frame clones only, minus some. The sample lists a few hundred thousand clones, over 75% occurring once. The specimen was PBMCs or T cells enriched from blood (not recorded which). The source is a man aged 35 to 55 in a cohort exposed to, infected with or recovered from COVID-19 (not recorded which).

This chain joins TRBV5-1 and TRBJ1-2, with 10 positions matching TRBD1. The CDR3 sequence is 16 residues long. The germline V gene encodes CDR1 SGHRS and CDR2 YFSETQ. The V and J ends lost 4 bases and 2 bases, in that order; junction bases with no gene match: 8. CDR3 region: CASSHVRGQGNYGYTF. As DNA, the CDR3 is TGCGCCAGCAGCCATGTCAGGGGACAGGGGAACTATGGCTACACCTTC.

The chain employs TRBV6-5 and TRBJ1-2, with TRBD1 identical over 7 bases. The CDR3 is 14 amino acids. V was pared by 3 bases and J by 4 bases, with 5 bases of the junction left unmatched. The germline CDR1 and CDR2 sequences are MNHEY and SVGAGI. The CDR3 region is CASSYGGTAYGYTF. CDR3 nucleotide sequence: TGTGCCAGCAGTTATGGCGGGACAGCCTATGGCTACACCTTC.

The chain recombines TRBV19 with TRBJ2-3; tentative D call: TRBD1 (5 bases). Looked up from germline, CDR1 is LNHDA and CDR2 is SQIVND (reference sequence). The CDR3 consists of 14 residues. Trimming pared 3 bases from V and 2 bases from J, leaving 9 bases between. The CDR3 region is CASSIGHLTDTQYF. As DNA, the CDR3 is TGTGCCAGTAGTATCGGACACCTCACAGATACGCAGTATTTT.

The rearrangement links TRBV6-2 or TRBV6-3 to TRBJ1-1; weak D call: TRBD1 (6 bases). In germline, CDR1 is MNHEY, CDR2 SVGEGT. V was cut by 2 bases and J by 2 bases, with 12 bases left in between. This CDR3 contains 15 residues. The CDR3 nucleotides are TGTGCCAGCAGTTACGTCGGACAGAGAAACACTGAAGCTTTCTTT. It yields the protein CASSYVGQRNTEAFF.

Of note for this clone: The same CDR3 is also encoded by other DNA sequences in this sample. This chain connects TRBV4-2 to TRBJ2-3; D is uncertain. The V end was cut by 0 bases, the J end by 1 base, with 5 bases between. Germline CDR1 reads LGHNA; CDR2 reads YNFKEQ. The CDR3 is 14 amino acids. CDR3 protein: CASSQDGGTDTQYF. DNA for the CDR3: TGTGCCAGCAGCCAAGATGGAGGCACAGATACGCAGTATTTT.

The chain recombines TRBV12-5 with TRBJ2-1; 12 bases match TRBD2. This CDR3 spans 15 amino acids. The trim removed 4 bases at V and 6 bases at J, leaving 4 bases unmatched. Germline V gene lookup returns CDR1 LGHNT and CDR2 FRNRAP. The CDR3 region has the DNA TGTGCTAGTGGTTATCGGACTAGCGGGGCCAATGAGCAGTTCTTC. This sequence encodes CASGYRTSGANEQFF.

CDR3 protein: CASNTRQSFYNEQFF. Written as DNA, the CDR3 is TGTGCCAGCAACACCCGACAGTCCTTCTACAATGAGCAGTTCTTC. This sequence joins TRBV6-5 and TRBJ2-1; D is possibly TRBD1 (5 bases). The CDR3 consists of 15 residues. V lost 7 bases and J 3 bases, leaving 16 bases between the germline ends. Germline lookup yields CDR1 MNHEY and CDR2 SVGAGI.

This clone was seen only once. This chain connects TRBV14 to TRBJ2-7; 7 bases line up with TRBD1. CDR3 length: 13 amino acids. The V gene end was trimmed by 5 bases and the J gene end by 2 bases; junction bases not matched to a gene: 3. Germline V gene sequence: CDR1 SGHDN, CDR2 FVKESK. Here the CDR3 DNA reads TGTGCCAGCAGCAGGACAGGTCCCTACGAGCAGTACTTC. It is translated as CASSRTGPYEQYF.

Only one count was recorded for this clone. The gene calls are TRBV28 and TRBJ2-7; D is unclear. Germline V gene lookup returns CDR1 MDHEN and CDR2 SYDVKM. Trimming stripped 5 bases from V and 0 bases from J, with 8 bases between. The CDR3 sequence is 13 residues long. The CDR3 reads CASSPPGSYEQYF. CDR3 nucleotide sequence: TGTGCCAGCAGTCCCCCAGGCTCCTACGAGCAGTACTTC. Variable domain in full (rest from reference TRBV28 and TRBJ2-7): DVKVTQSSRYLVKRTGEKVFLECVQDMDHENMFWYRQDPGLGLRLIYFSYDVKMKEKGDIPEGYSVSREKKERFSLILESASTNQTSMYLCASSPPGSYEQYFGPGTRLTVT.

The V call is TRBV1, the J call TRBJ2-2; the table calls TRBD2, which could not be checked here. TRBV1 is described as a pseudogene. CDR3 size: 22 residues. The CDR3 sequence is CTSSQDGGRGKTSGSCTGELFF. The CDR3 DNA reads as TGCACCAGCAGCCAAGATGGGGGCAGGGGAAAGACTAGCGGGAGTTGTACCGGGGAGCTGTTTTTT.

This clone has a single count. The CDR3 region has the DNA TGTGCCAGCAGTTTGGTGAGCGGGGGCCTCTACGAGCAGTACTTC. Translation: CASSLVSGGLYEQYF. The chain employs TRBV27 and TRBJ2-7; 8 positions agree with TRBD2. V was clipped by 3 bases and J by 3 bases; unmatched bases: 7. Germline V gene data show CDR1 as MNHEY and CDR2 as SMNVEV (reference sequence). CDR3 length equals 15 residues.

The CDR3 DNA sequence: TGTGCCAGCAGCTACACCTTAGCGGGAGTACGGACCGGGGAGCTGTTTTTT. This gives the protein CASSYTLAGVRTGELFF. The V gene is TRBV5-4, the J gene TRBJ2-2; 9 bases map to TRBD2. The CDR3 runs 17 residues. V gave up 3 bases and J gave up 5 bases; unmatched junction bases: 11. CDR1 and CDR2 from the germline V gene are SGHNT and YYREEE (reference sequence).

The chain uses TRBV6-1 and TRBJ1-2; D is uncertain. The ends were cut back, 5 bases at V and 1 base at J, with 14 bases in the middle. Germline V gene data show CDR1 as MNHNS and CDR2 as SASEGT. CDR3 size: 15 residues. The CDR3 reads CASSLLRSDNYGYTF. For the CDR3, the DNA is TGTGCCAGCAGTTTGCTACGTTCCGATAACTATGGCTACACCTTC.

The chain links TRBV28 to TRBJ2-3; TRBD2 aligns across 12 bases. With V trimmed by 11 bases and J by 1 base, 13 bases remained unmatched. This CDR3 has 17 amino acids. Germline V CDR1 and CDR2: MDHEN, SYDVKM. The chain's CDR3 is CALGGKTSGSGTDTQYF. CDR3 nucleotide sequence: TGTGCCTTGGGGGGGAAGACTAGCGGGAGTGGCACAGATACGCAGTATTTT.

The chain's CDR3 is CASLGAGANTGELFF. The CDR3 DNA sequence: TGTGCCAGTTTAGGGGCGGGAGCGAACACCGGGGAGCTGTTTTTT. This chain uses TRBV28 with TRBJ2-2; 7 bases line up with TRBD2. V lost 9 bases, J lost 0 bases, and 7 bases stayed unmatched. The CDR3 consists of 15 residues. Germline values: CDR1 MDHEN, CDR2 SYDVKM.

The rearrangement uses TRBV24-1 and TRBJ1-2; D gene uncertain. Germline assignment: CDR1 KGHDR and CDR2 SFDVKD. The CDR3 contains 13 residues. V shed 7 bases and J shed 1 base, with 9 bases lying between them. CDR3 sequence (DNA): TGTGCCACCAGGGGCAGCTATAACTATGGCTACACCTTC. Protein: CATRGSYNYGYTF.

The V gene is TRBV11-2, the J gene TRBJ1-2; 7 positions match TRBD1. Losses at the gene ends were 1 base for V and 2 bases for J; bases not matched to a gene: 4. Germline V gene sequence: CDR1 SGHAT, CDR2 FQNNGV. The CDR3 loop spans 15 amino acids. CDR3 nucleotides: TGTGCCAGCAGCTTAGGACAGGGTAGCAACTATGGCTACACCTTC. Protein product: CASSLGQGSNYGYTF.